This TCR beta chain was sequenced during a study of T-cell reconstitution after alpha-beta-depleted transplantation in children. The sample holds one count of this clonotype. The antigen remains unidentified. It was with unique molecular identifiers that the TCRbeta library was prepared. TCRdb reprocessed the PCR reads via MiXCR and lists one record per CDR3 protein. The repertoire holds 600,000 to 700,000 distinct CDR3 sequences, about 12% seen once, with roughly 0.77% in the top ten. Germline loops: CDR1 MNHEY, CDR2 SMNVEV (reference sequence). The CDR3 has 16 residues. Trimming cost V 7 bases and J 4 bases; bases outside gene matches: 14. General study findings and limits: Fresh T-cell production supplied most of the T-cell counts and diversity seen one year after transplant. After transplant, high TCRbeta diversity at day 60 in some patients arose from surviving recipient T cells and thymic progenitors.

The V call is TRBV27, the J call TRBJ2-3; 7 bases map to TRBD2. This specimen was PBMCs, taken before TCRalphabeta/CD19-depleted stem cell transplant. This TCR came from a girl aged 2 to 10 with congenital amegakaryocytic thrombocytopenia, due to receive a stem cell transplant. CDR3 sequence reads: CASTTYGRAVADTQYF. The CDR3 DNA sequence: TGTGCCAGCACCACTTATGGGAGGGCCGTTGCAGATACGCAGTATTTT.